This entry concerns a single TCR beta chain. Its antigen remains unknown. This specimen belongs to a study of cytomegalovirus exposure and HLA in healthy donors. Study-level results: Another analysis was done later, and it associated 17,000 or so TCR beta sequences with HLA alleles at 0.05 false discovery rate.

Germline loops: CDR1 LNHDA, CDR2 SQIVND (reference sequence). CDR3 length: 15 residues. V trimming: 7 bases; J trimming: 1 base; junction bases outside the gene matches: 3. It was with 60 Vbeta and 13 Jbeta primers that the PCR ran. The repertoire was sequenced with immunoSEQ multiplex PCR; TCRdb's copy has only in-frame clones and lacks some. The data show about 160,000 clones, roughly 80% seen once. This receptor was obtained from a man in his late teens or twenties in good health and CMV-seronegative. The chain combines TRBV19 with TRBJ1-5; 11 bases map to TRBD1. The sample comprised PBMCs. CDR3 in DNA: TGTGCCAGTACCCGGGACAGGGGGAGCAATCAGCCCCAGCATTTT. Translation: CASTRDRGSNQPQHF.